These 30 T cell receptor beta chains came from one sample sequenced in a study of T cell repertoires in urothelial bladder cancer (dated by TCRdb to the late 2010s). Library preparation employed the immunoSEQ multiplex PCR assay. Sourced from immuneACCESS, this table was stored by TCRdb with only in-frame sequences that have V and J called. A share of the clones is absent; for the studies checked, an unresolved V gene accounts for under half, and the remainder has no known explanation. In this sample the table shows around 12,000 clones, about two thirds of which occur a single time. The ten largest make up around 7.3% of the sample. The specimen sequenced was tumor-infiltrating cells from bladder cancer. The receptors stem from a human donor with a benign inflammatory bladder lesion.

The rearrangement links TRBV29-1 to TRBJ1-2; maybe TRBD1 (5 bases). With 7 bases removed from V and 2 bases from J, the gap between germline ends came to 11 bases. There are 12 residues in the CDR3. Germline V lookup: CDR1 SQVTM, CDR2 ANQGSEA. The DNA for the CDR3 is TGCAGCGATGAGGGGTCAAACTATGGCTACACCTTC. It specifies CSDEGSNYGYTF.

CDR3 in DNA: TGTGCCAGCAGCTTCACCGTGGGCAGGGCTAACTATGGCTACACCTTC. It yields the protein CASSFTVGRANYGYTF. The chain has TRBV7-2 and TRBJ1-2, with a weak D call TRBD1 (5 bases). CDR1 and CDR2 (germline): SGHTA, FQGNSA. CDR3 length equals 16 residues. Trimming pared 3 bases from V and 0 bases from J, leaving 14 bases between.

This clone has only one observation. The CDR3 is CASSTNTGYTGELFF. The CDR3 nucleotides are TGTGCCAGCAGTACCAATACAGGGTACACCGGGGAGCTGTTTTTT. V usage is TRBV6-5 and J usage is TRBJ2-2, with a tentative D call TRBD1 (6 bases). Germline CDR1 reads MNHEY; CDR2 reads SVGAGI. CDR3 size: 15 residues. Trimming took off 5 bases at V and 3 bases at J, with 13 bases between the two ends.

This clone came up once. The chain carries TRBV18 and TRBJ1-2, with D perhaps TRBD1 (5 bases). V was trimmed by 3 bases and J by 4 bases, leaving 12 bases between them. This CDR3 is 14 amino acids long. CDR1 and CDR2 from the germline V gene are KGHSH and LQKENI. The CDR3 DNA reads as TGTGCCAGCTCACCGTCCAGGGACGTCTATGGCTACACCTTC. Residues: CASSPSRDVYGYTF.

CDR3: CASSQEFGDTQYF. In DNA, the CDR3 is TGTGCCAGCAGCCAAGAGTTCGGTGATACGCAGTATTTT. The chain uses TRBV4-2 and TRBJ2-3, with unresolved D. V shed 0 bases and J shed 6 bases, with 7 bases lying between them. Germline values: CDR1 LGHNA, CDR2 YNFKEQ. The CDR3 totals 13 residues.

The genes are TRBV19 and TRBJ2-7, with unresolved D. The V and J ends lost 0 bases and 1 base respectively, with 4 bases between them. The CDR3 covers 13 residues. Germline CDR1 reads LNHDA; CDR2 reads SQIVND (reference sequence). For the CDR3, the DNA is TGTGCCAGTAGTATAGACAGGTCCTACGAGCAGTACTTC. Residues: CASSIDRSYEQYF.

The gene calls are TRBV5-1 and TRBJ1-2, with 9 nucleotides matching TRBD1. CDR3 size: 13 residues. V trimming: 6 bases; J trimming: 5 bases; junction bases outside the gene matches: 5. Per the germline V gene, CDR1 is SGHRS and CDR2 is YFSETQ. The CDR3 is CASTWTGEYGYTF. CDR3 DNA sequence: TGCGCCAGCACGTGGACAGGGGAGTATGGCTACACCTTC.

The chain uses TRBV5-1 and TRBJ2-5; TRBD1 agrees at 7 bases. The assigned J gene may be wrong: the sequence end matches TRBJ2-7 better. Germline V gene sequence: CDR1 SGHRS, CDR2 YFSETQ. The CDR3 spans 15 residues. The CDR3 region is CASSTPGTALYEQYF. The DNA for the CDR3 is TGCGCCAGCAGCACCCCCGGGACAGCCTTATACGAGCAGTACTTC.

The chain combines TRBV5-8 with TRBJ2-6; tentative D call: TRBD2 (7 bases). V lost 4 bases, J lost 0 bases, and 17 bases lay in between. Looked up from germline, CDR1 is SGHTS and CDR2 is YDEGEE. This CDR3 has 18 amino acids. CDR3 in amino acids: CASSPSWGGSSGANVLTF. DNA of the CDR3: TGTGCCAGCAGCCCTTCCTGGGGGGGCTCCTCTGGGGCCAACGTCCTGACTTTC.

The chain employs TRBV4-1 and TRBJ2-7, with 12 bases identical to TRBD2. Trimming at V came to 0 bases and at J to 0 bases, leaving 9 bases not matched to a gene. This CDR3 has 19 residues. Germline lookup yields CDR1 MGHRA and CDR2 YSYEKL. Written as DNA, the CDR3 is TGCGCCAGCAGCCAAGATTGGACTAGCGGGGTTCCGAGCTCCTACGAGCAGTACTTC. Amino acids: CASSQDWTSGVPSSYEQYF.

This clone was seen a few times. The rearrangement links TRBV2 to TRBJ1-1; the D is unclear. CDR3 length equals 14 residues. CDR1 is SNHLY, CDR2 FYNNEI, per germline. The V and J ends lost 3 bases and 1 base respectively, with 9 bases between them. The CDR3 DNA is TGTGCCAGCAGTGAGGGCTTTTCGAACACTGAAGCTTTCTTT. Translation: CASSEGFSNTEAFF.

This clone was seen once. The V call is TRBV6-1, the J call TRBJ2-7; D gene ambiguous. V was trimmed by 3 bases and J by 2 bases, leaving 14 bases between them. The CDR3 length is 15 residues. Per germline, CDR1 MNHNS and CDR2 SASEGT. CDR3 sequence reads: CASSESAPGTYEQYF. As DNA, the CDR3 is TGTGCCAGCAGTGAGTCAGCCCCGGGCACCTACGAGCAGTACTTC.

This clone was counted once. The chain combines TRBV7-2 with TRBJ2-3; 10 nucleotides align to TRBD2. The V segment lost 6 bases and the J segment 0 bases; nucleotides outside the gene matches: 6. Germline CDR1 is SGHTA and CDR2 is FQGNSA. This CDR3 contains 16 residues. DNA for the CDR3: TGTGCCAGCAGTCCTAGCGGGGGACCTAGCACAGATACGCAGTATTTT. Amino acids: CASSPSGGPSTDTQYF.

This clone has a handful of counts. The CDR3 sequence is CASSMLLPGANVLTF. Written as DNA, the CDR3 is TGTGCCAGTAGTATGTTACTTCCTGGGGCCAACGTCCTGACTTTC. The chain couples TRBV19 to TRBJ2-6; D uncertain. Between the trimmed V and J ends, which lost 3 bases and 2 bases, there was a span of 8 bases. Looked up from germline, CDR1 is LNHDA and CDR2 is SQIVND (reference sequence). CDR3 size: 15 residues.

The chain employs TRBV2 and TRBJ1-3; 7 bases line up with TRBD1. The CDR3 consists of 14 residues. Germline CDR1 reads SNHLY; CDR2 reads FYNNEI. V was pared by 2 bases and J by 4 bases, with 2 bases of the junction left unmatched. CDR3 DNA sequence: TGTGCCAGCAGTGAACGACAGGGAGGAAACACCATATATTTT. This codes for CASSERQGGNTIYF.

V is TRBV7-3 and J is TRBJ2-5, with 8 positions matching TRBD2. V was pared by 4 bases and J by 5 bases, with 6 bases of the junction left unmatched. The CDR3 loop spans 14 amino acids. Germline assignment: CDR1 SGHTA and CDR2 FQGTGA. The CDR3 DNA sequence: TGTGCCAGCAGCTCCTCGGGGGGGCCGGAGACCCAGTACTTC. This translates into CASSSSGGPETQYF.

This sequence joins TRBV13 and TRBJ2-1; perhaps TRBD2 as D (6 bases). The germline CDR1 and CDR2 sequences are PRHDT and FYEKMQ (reference sequence). Trimming pared 5 bases from V and 4 bases from J, leaving 18 bases between. CDR3 length: 16 residues. CDR3 sequence reads: CASSPPGPGGYNEQFF. CDR3 nucleotides: TGTGCCAGCAGCCCACCGGGACCCGGGGGTTACAATGAGCAGTTCTTC. Complete variable domain (other parts from reference TRBV13 and TRBJ2-1): AAGVIQSPRHLIKEKRETATLKCYPIPRHDTVYWYQQGPGQDPQFLISFYEKMQSDKGSIPDRFSAQQFSDYHSELNMSSLELGDSALYFCASSPPGPGGYNEQFFGPGTRLTVL.

This chain joins TRBV29-1 and TRBJ2-3; a possible D gene is TRBD1 (6 bases). CDR1 is SQVTM, CDR2 ANQGSEA, per germline. The CDR3 sequence is 14 residues long. V gave up 4 bases and J gave up 5 bases, with 16 bases separating them. CDR3 nucleotides: TGCAGCGTTGTCGGGACAAACGATATAGATACGCAGTATTTT. Translating gives CSVVGTNDIDTQYF.

V is TRBV6-5 and J is TRBJ2-7, with no clear D. The CDR3 has 9 amino acids. Trimming pared 6 bases from V and 3 bases from J, leaving 0 bases between. The germline V gene has CDR1 MNHEY and CDR2 SVGAGI. DNA of the CDR3: TGTGCCAGCAGCTACGAGCAGTACTTC. This sequence encodes CASSYEQYF.

Here the CDR3 DNA reads TGTGCCAGCAGTGTCGCCGGGACTCGGAGCTCCTACGAGCAGTACTTC. Translation gives CASSVAGTRSSYEQYF. This chain uses TRBV27 with TRBJ2-7; maybe TRBD2 (6 bases). The germline CDR1 and CDR2 sequences are MNHEY and SMNVEV (reference sequence). CDR3 length equals 16 residues. V dropped 5 bases and J dropped 0 bases, with 17 bases sitting between them.

This clone appeared a single time. The chain carries TRBV4-1 and TRBJ1-2; D uncertain. There are 14 residues in the CDR3. CDR1 is MGHRA, CDR2 YSYEKL, per germline. Trimming stripped 0 bases from V and 5 bases from J, with 10 bases between. The CDR3 nucleotides read TGCGCCAGCAGCCAAGATGGGGTGGGTTATGGCTACACCTTC. Translation: CASSQDGVGYGYTF.

The J gene is TRBJ2-6, the V gene TRBV11-2, with 9 bases lining up with TRBD1. J gave up 0 bases and V 1 base, and 7 bases lay outside the gene matches. The CDR3 length is 19 residues. Germline loops: CDR1 SGHAT, CDR2 FQNNGV. The CDR3 reads CASSLALGQGYSGANVLTF. The DNA for the CDR3 is TGTGCCAGCAGCTTAGCGCTAGGACAGGGGTACTCTGGGGCCAACGTCCTGACTTTC. The whole variable domain, remainder taken from reference TRBV11-2 and TRBJ2-6, is EAGVAQSPRYKIIEKRQSVAFWCNPISGHATLYWYQQILGQGPKLLIQFQNNGVVDDSQLPKDRFSAERLKGVDSTLKIQPAKLEDSAVYLCASSLALGQGYSGANVLTFGAGSRLTVL.

On this clone: Distinct nucleotide sequences in the sample also encode this CDR3. V and J are TRBV7-9 and TRBJ1-5; D uncertain. Trimming removed 3 bases from V and 3 bases from J, with 3 bases in between. The CDR3 length is 12 residues. The germline V gene encodes CDR1 SEHNR and CDR2 FQNEAQ (reference sequence). CDR3 sequence: CASSLNNQPQHF. The CDR3 region has the DNA TGTGCCAGCAGCTTGAACAATCAGCCCCAGCATTTT.

The chain is built from TRBV10-1 and TRBJ2-3, with D possibly TRBD2 on 6 matching bases. From germline, CDR1 is WNHNN and CDR2 SYGVQD (reference sequence). The CDR3 loop spans 14 amino acids. Trimming removed 8 bases at V and 6 bases at J, with 18 bases between. CDR3 loop: CASAPLLREDTQYF. The CDR3 DNA sequence: TGCGCCAGCGCCCCCCTACTACGGGAGGATACGCAGTATTTT.

This chain connects TRBV5-1 to TRBJ2-2; 7 bases map to TRBD1. Germline trimming cut 4 bases from V and 6 bases from J; bases unmatched to any gene: 12. This CDR3 is built from 16 residues. The germline V gene has CDR1 SGHRS and CDR2 YFSETQ. Here the CDR3 reads CASSRGRQGQAGELFF. CDR3 bases: TGCGCCAGCAGCCGAGGTCGACAGGGTCAGGCCGGGGAGCTGTTTTTT.

The chain uses TRBV7-2 and TRBJ2-1; 12 nucleotides match TRBD1. Germline V gene data show CDR1 as SGHTA and CDR2 as FQGNSA. V lost 11 bases and J lost 4; bases outside the gene matches: 6. The CDR3 spans 14 residues. The CDR3 protein is CAGGTGGEYNEQFF. CDR3 bases: TGTGCCGGAGGGACAGGGGGCGAGTACAATGAGCAGTTCTTC.

A few counts support this clone. The gene calls are TRBV5-1 and TRBJ2-3; D is possibly TRBD1 or TRBD2 (6 bases each). The CDR3 runs 17 residues. CDR1 is SGHRS and CDR2 is YFSETQ in the germline V gene. V gave up 7 bases and J gave up 5 bases, with 26 bases separating them. CDR3 in DNA: TGCGCCAGCCGCCTCAGGGATTTTTGGGGGGCCGGAGATACGCAGTATTTT. It translates to CASRLRDFWGAGDTQYF.

The rearrangement uses TRBV5-1 and TRBJ2-3; D unclear. CDR1 is SGHRS and CDR2 is YFSETQ in the germline V gene. This CDR3 is 14 amino acids long. V was cut by 1 base and J by 0 bases, with 6 bases left in between. CDR3 in amino acids: CASSLLQSTDTQYF. The DNA for the CDR3 is TGCGCCAGCAGCTTGTTACAGAGCACAGATACGCAGTATTTT.

This rearrangement joins TRBV5-1 to TRBJ2-3; D is ambiguous. The CDR3 is 14 residues long. The germline V and J ends were trimmed by 4 bases and 1 base, with 10 bases remaining between them. Germline lookup yields CDR1 SGHRS and CDR2 YFSETQ. The CDR3 sequence: CASSLLWGTDTQYF. CDR3 in DNA: TGCGCCAGCAGCCTACTTTGGGGCACAGATACGCAGTATTTT.

The CDR3 here is CASSESGGARDTQYF. As DNA, the CDR3 is TGCGCCAGCAGTGAGAGCGGGGGGGCCAGGGATACGCAGTATTTT. The V and J genes are TRBV10-1 and TRBJ2-3; 10 positions match TRBD2. The CDR3 extends over 15 amino acids. Germline-derived CDR1 and CDR2 are WNHNN and SYGVQD (reference sequence). V shed 2 bases, J shed 6 bases, and the junction held 5 bases outside the gene matches.